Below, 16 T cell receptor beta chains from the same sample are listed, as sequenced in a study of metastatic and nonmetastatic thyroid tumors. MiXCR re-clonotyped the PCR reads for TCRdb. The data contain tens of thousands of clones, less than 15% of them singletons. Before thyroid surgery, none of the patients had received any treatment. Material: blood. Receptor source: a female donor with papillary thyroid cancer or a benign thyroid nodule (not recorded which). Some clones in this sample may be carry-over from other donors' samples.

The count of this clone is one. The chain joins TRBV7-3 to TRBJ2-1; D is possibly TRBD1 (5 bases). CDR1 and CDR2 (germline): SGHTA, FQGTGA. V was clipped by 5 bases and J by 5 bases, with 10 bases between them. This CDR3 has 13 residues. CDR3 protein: CASSRDRNNEQFF. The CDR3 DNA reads TGTGCCAGCAGCCGCGACAGAAACAATGAGCAGTTCTTC.

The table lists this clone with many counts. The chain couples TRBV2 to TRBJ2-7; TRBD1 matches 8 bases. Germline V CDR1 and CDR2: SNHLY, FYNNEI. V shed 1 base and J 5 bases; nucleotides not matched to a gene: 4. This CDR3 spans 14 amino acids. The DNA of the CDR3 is TGTGCCAGCAGTGAAGGGACAGGGTCCCACGAGCAGTACTTC. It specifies CASSEGTGSHEQYF.

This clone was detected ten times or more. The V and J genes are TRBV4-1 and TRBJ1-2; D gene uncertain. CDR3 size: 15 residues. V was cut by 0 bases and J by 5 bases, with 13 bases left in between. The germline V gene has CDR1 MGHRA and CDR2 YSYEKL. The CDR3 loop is CASSQETLQPYGYTF. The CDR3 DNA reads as TGCGCCAGCAGCCAAGAAACACTACAGCCTTATGGCTACACCTTC.

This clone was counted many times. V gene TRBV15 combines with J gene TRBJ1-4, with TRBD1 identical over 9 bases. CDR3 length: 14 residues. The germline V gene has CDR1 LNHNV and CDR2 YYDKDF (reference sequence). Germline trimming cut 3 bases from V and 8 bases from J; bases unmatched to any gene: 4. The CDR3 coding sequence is TGTGCCACCAGCAGGGACAGGGGAGAGGAAAAACTGTTTTTT. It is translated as CATSRDRGEEKLFF. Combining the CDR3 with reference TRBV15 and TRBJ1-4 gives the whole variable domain DAMVIQNPRYQVTQFGKPVTLSCSQTLNHNVMYWYQQKSSQAPKLLFHYYDKDFNNEADTPDNFQSRRPNTSFCFLDIRSPGLGDTAMYLCATSRDRGEEKLFFGSGTQLSVL.

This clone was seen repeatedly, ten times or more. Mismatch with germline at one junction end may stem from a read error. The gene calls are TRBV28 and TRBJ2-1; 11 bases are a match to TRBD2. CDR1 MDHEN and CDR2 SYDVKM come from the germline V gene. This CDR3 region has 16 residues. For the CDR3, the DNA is TGTGCCAGCAGTTTAGGGTCATTGCAACTAGCGGGAGTTTCCCCCTTC. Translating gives CASSLGSLQLAGVSPF.

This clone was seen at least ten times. CDR3 sequence: CASSQLLAGGLDTQYF. The CDR3 DNA is TGTGCCAGCAGCCAATTACTAGCGGGGGGGCTAGATACGCAGTATTTT. The chain links TRBV4-2 to TRBJ2-3; 13 bases agree with TRBD2. With V trimmed by 2 bases and J by 5 bases, 4 bases remained unmatched. In germline, CDR1 is LGHNA, CDR2 YNFKEQ. CDR3 length equals 16 residues.

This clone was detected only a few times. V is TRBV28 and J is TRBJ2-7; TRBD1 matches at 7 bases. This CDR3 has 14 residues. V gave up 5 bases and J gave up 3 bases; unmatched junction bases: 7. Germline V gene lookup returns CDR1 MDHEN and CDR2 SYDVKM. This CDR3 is CASSRDSWLYEQYF. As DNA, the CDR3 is TGTGCCAGCAGTCGGGACAGTTGGCTCTACGAGCAGTACTTC.

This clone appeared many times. The CDR3 reads CSARDVSSYNSPLHF. As DNA, the CDR3 is TGCAGTGCACGGGACGTGAGCTCCTATAATTCACCCCTCCACTTT. The chain is built from TRBV20-1 and TRBJ1-6, with TRBD1 as a possible D gene (5 bases). This CDR3 comprises 15 residues. Trimming removed 6 bases from V and 0 bases from J, with 12 bases in between. Germline assignment: CDR1 DFQATT and CDR2 SNEGSKA (reference sequence).

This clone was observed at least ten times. The CDR3 here is CASSLGRTSGFGETQYF. The CDR3 nucleotides are TGTGCCAGCAGCTTAGGCCGGACTAGCGGCTTTGGCGAGACCCAGTACTTC. The chain couples TRBV11-3 to TRBJ2-5; 10 bases are a match to TRBD2. Per germline, CDR1 SGHNT and CDR2 YENEEA. The CDR3 is 17 amino acids. The trim removed 1 base at V and 5 bases at J, leaving 10 bases unmatched.

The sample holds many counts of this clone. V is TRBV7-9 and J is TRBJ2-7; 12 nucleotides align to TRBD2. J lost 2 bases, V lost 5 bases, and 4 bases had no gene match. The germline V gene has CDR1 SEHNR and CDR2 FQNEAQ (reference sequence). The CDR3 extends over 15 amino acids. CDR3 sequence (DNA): TGTGCCAGCAGCCTCGGACTAGCGGGAACCTACGAGCAGTACTTC. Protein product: CASSLGLAGTYEQYF.

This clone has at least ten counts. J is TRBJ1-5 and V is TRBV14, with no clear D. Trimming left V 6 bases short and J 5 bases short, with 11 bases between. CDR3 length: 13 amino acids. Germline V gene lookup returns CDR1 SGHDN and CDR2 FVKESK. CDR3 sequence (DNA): TGTGCCAGCAGACTCCCCCGGGATCAGCCCCAGCATTTT. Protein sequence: CASRLPRDQPQHF.

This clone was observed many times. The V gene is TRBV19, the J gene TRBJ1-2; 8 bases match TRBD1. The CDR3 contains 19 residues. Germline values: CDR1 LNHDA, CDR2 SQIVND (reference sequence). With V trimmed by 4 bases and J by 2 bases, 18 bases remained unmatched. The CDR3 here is CASSTGLTGDTFWNYGYTF. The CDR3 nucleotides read TGTGCCAGTAGTACTGGGCTGACAGGGGACACGTTTTGGAACTATGGCTACACCTTC.

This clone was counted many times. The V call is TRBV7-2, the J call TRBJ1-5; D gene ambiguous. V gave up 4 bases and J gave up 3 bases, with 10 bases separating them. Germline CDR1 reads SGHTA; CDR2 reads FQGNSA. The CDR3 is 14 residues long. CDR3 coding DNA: TGTGCCAGCAGCTCGACCATAGCCAATCAGCCCCAGCATTTT. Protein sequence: CASSSTIANQPQHF.

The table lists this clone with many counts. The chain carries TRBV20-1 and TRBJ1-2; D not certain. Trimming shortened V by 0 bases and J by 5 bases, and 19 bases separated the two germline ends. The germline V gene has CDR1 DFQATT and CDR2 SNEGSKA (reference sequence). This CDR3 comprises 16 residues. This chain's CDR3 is CSARDFSAVVGYGYTF. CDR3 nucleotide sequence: TGCAGTGCTAGAGATTTCTCTGCAGTCGTTGGGTATGGCTACACCTTC.

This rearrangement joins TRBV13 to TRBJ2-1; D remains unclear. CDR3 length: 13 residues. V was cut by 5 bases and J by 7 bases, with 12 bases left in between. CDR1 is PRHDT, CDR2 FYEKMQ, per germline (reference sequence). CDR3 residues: CASSPQTGNEQFF. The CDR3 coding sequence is TGTGCCAGCAGCCCTCAGACGGGTAATGAGCAGTTCTTC.

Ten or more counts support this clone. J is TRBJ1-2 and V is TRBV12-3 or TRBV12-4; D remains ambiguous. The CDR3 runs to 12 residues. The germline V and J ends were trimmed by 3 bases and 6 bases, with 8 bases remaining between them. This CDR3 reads CASSFYRNGYTF. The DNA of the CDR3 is TGTGCCAGCAGTTTCTACCGGAATGGCTACACCTTC.